This TCR beta chain was recorded in a study of T cell responses to AZD1222 COVID-19 vaccine. Profiling relied on immunoSEQ multiplex PCR, and the TCRdb table lists in-frame clones only, not all of them. The sample includes approximately 130,000 clones, around nine tenths of them seen just once. Turning to this clone: Its antigen is not identified.

Study-wide results and caveats: Unmutated variant regions are reportedly targeted by nearly half of spike-specific TCRs. Spike as a whole was targeted by vaccine-associated CD4 TCRs, dominant at 160-218 and 743-854. Seropositive status at baseline applied to only a handful of AZD1222 recipients. Clonal diversity was possibly underestimated, and white British individuals and females predominated among donors.

This TCR was sampled from an adult in good health. The sequencing used peripheral blood, collected on day 0 of MenACWY control vaccination.

The CDR3 nucleotides are TGTGCCAGCTCGGCGGGTGGAGCCGAAAAACTGTTTTTT. Protein sequence: CASSAGGAEKLFF. The rearrangement joins TRBV18 to TRBJ1-4; D unresolved. The germline V gene has CDR1 KGHSH and CDR2 LQKENI. Trimming took 6 bases from V and 8 from J, leaving 13 bases between them. This CDR3 region has 13 residues.